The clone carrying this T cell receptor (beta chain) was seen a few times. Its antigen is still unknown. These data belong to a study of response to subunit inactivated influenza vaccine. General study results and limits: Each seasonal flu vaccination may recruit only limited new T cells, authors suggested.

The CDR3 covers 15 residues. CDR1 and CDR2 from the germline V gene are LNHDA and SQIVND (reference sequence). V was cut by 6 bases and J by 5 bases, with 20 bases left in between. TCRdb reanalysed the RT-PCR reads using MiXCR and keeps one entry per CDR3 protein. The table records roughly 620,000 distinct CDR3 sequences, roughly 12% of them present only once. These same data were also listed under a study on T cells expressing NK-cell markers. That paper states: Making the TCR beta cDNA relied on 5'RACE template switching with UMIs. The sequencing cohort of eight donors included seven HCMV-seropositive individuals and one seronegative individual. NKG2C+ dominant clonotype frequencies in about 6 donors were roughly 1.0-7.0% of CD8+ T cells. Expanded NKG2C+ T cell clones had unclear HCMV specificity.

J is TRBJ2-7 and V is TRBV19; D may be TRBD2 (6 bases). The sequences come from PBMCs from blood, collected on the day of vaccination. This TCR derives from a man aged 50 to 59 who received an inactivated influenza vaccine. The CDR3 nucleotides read TGTGCCAGTAGCCCGGGAGAAGGAGTAATTAACGAGCAGTACTTC. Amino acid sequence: CASSPGEGVINEQYF. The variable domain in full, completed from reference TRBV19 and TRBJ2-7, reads DGGITQSPKYLFRKEGQNVTLSCEQNLNHDAMYWYRQDPGQGLRLIYYSQIVNDFQKGDIAEGYSVSREKKESFPLTVTSAQKNPTAFYLCASSPGEGVINEQYFGPGTRLTVT.